This TCR beta chain was sequenced for a study of blood T cell repertoires in COVID-19 (dated by TCRdb to 2018 to 2020). For context, the study as a whole: Collaborator samples came from the United States, Italy and Spain and covered acute and convalescent phases of COVID-19. The prospective study material was composed of cDNA or gDNA derived from T cells, B-cell-depleted T cells, or PBMCs. Subjects who had been exposed to COVID-19, were actively infected with it, or had recovered from it provided the deeply sampled blood TCRbeta repertoires that made up the dataset. The repertoires were released in a freely available public database meant as a resource for research on the immune response to SARS-CoV-2. The samples were drawn from the first 160 participants of the ongoing ImmuneRACE study and from over 950 subjects provided by 6 global collaborators. Sample metadata almost always included a de-identified subject ID, COVID-19 status, age in years and sex. Where available, HLA class I and class II types were taken from metadata supplied by the sample provider and were not determined by assay-based typing.

TCRbeta CDR3 regions were amplified from genomic DNA by means of the immunoSEQ Assay, a bias-controlled multiplex PCR. The authors' analysis ran thus. Nucleated cell counts per sample were estimated from amplification of reference gene primers within the assay. Sequence reads were collapsed and filtered to measure the absolute abundance of every unique TCRbeta CDR3 rearrangement. For each sample, productive Simpson clonality was calculated as the square root of Simpson's diversity index over productive rearrangements. TCRdb carries this immuneACCESS record with in-frame sequences only. Its versions omit some clonotypes, under half of them owing to an unresolved V gene in the studies checked, with the rest unexplained. V, J and clone size reflect that table, while D and trimming were determined from the DNA. For this sample the table gives around 220,000 clones, of which around 90% were detected only once. 14% to 15% of the sample goes to the ten largest clones.

In regard to this clone: Its target antigen remains unknown. Base-call qualities are not available, and no considerably larger clone is one nucleotide away.

The paper's findings and limits, for the study overall: The amount of clinical and demographic metadata varied by source and participant and was provided uncurated.

Enrolling through a virtual design, the prospective study's participants ranged in age from roughly 18 to 89 years and lived across 24 United States geographic areas. Cohort assignment in the prospective study relied on participant-reported clinical history from a screening survey and a study questionnaire. Each participant in the prospective study had whole blood, serum and a nasopharyngeal or oropharyngeal swab collected by mobile phlebotomists. Participants in the prospective study had the option to provide additional blood draws and questionnaires over a 2-month period. Prospective study blood samples were shipped either frozen or at room temperature before DNA extraction. Including the terminal cysteine and phenylalanine, the CDR3 comprises 18 residues. Only the CDR3 region is kept as DNA, spanning 54 bases read in frame from base 1. V loses 6 bases, J loses 2 bases, and the germline ends lie 23 bases apart. The germline V gene (reference sequence) specifies LNHDA as CDR1 and SQIVND as CDR2.

The clonotype originates from a woman aged 45-65 years with acute COVID-19. Here the chain combines TRBV19 and TRBJ1-5; the D gene is perhaps TRBD1, from 6 matching bases. Input material: PBMCs or T cells enriched from blood (not recorded which). The encoded CDR3 is CASRQRGTRGRGNQPQHF. The nucleotides are TGTGCCAGTAGACAAAGGGGTACAAGGGGGAGGGGCAATCAGCCCCAGCATTTT.